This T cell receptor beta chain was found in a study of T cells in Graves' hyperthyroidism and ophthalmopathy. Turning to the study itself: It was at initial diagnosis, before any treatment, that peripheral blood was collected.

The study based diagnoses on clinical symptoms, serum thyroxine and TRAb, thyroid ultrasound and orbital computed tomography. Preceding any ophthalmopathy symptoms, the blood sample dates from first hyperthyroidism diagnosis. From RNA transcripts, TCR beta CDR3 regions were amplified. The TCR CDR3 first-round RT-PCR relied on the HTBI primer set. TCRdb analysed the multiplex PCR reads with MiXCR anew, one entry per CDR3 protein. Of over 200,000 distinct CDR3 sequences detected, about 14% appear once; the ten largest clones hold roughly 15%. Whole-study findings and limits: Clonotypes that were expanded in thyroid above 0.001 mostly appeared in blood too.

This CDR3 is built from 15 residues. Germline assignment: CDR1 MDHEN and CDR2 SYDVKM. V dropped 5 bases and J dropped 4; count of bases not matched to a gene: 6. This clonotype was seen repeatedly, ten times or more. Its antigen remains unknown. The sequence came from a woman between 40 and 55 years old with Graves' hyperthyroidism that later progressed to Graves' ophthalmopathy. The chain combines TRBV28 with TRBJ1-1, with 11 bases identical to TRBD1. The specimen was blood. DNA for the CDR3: TGTGCCAGCAGTCCCTGGGGACAGGGGGTCACTGAAGCTTTCTTT. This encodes CASSPWGQGVTEAFF.